This T cell receptor (beta chain) was sequenced during a study of metastatic and nonmetastatic thyroid tumors. Whole-study context: Both malignant and benign thyroid patients supplied peripheral blood and tumor or nodule tissue samples, across which the repertoires of these patients were then compared. Findings of the study overall: A significant increase in TCR beta diversity was reportedly seen in malignant thyroid tumors relative to benign nodules, in blood and tumor.

With respect to this clone: Its antigen is unidentified.

All patients reached thyroid surgery having received no treatment beforehand. Methods used by the authors: Researchers built a distant-metastasis classifier for papillary thyroid cancer that drew on CDR3 differences across clinicopathological groups. TCRdb reanalyzed the PCR reads via MiXCR. TCRdb's processing, not the authors', yielded these V and J calls. The table shows 15,000 to 25,000 clones, with approximately 24% occurring only once. Sample: blood. The sequence came from a male donor with papillary thyroid cancer or a benign thyroid nodule (not recorded which). Some clones in this sample may be carry-over from other donors' samples.

CDR3 coding DNA: TGTGCCAGCATCCGTGTACCCAACACTGAAGCTTTCTTT. Its translation: CASIRVPNTEAFF. The chain links TRBV6-1 to TRBJ1-1; no definite D call. This CDR3 is built from 13 residues. V dropped 7 bases and J dropped 2 bases, with 11 bases sitting between them. Germline V CDR1 and CDR2: MNHNS, SASEGT.